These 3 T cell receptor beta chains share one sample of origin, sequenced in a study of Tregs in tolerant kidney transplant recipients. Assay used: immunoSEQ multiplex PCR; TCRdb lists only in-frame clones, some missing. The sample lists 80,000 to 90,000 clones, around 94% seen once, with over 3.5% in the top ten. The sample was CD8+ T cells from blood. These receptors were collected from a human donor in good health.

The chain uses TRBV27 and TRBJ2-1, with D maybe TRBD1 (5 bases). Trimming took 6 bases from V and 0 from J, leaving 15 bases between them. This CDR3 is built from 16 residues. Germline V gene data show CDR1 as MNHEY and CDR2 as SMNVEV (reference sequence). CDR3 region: CASSVQGYPSYNEQFF. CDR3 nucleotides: TGTGCCAGCAGCGTGCAGGGCTATCCCTCCTACAATGAGCAGTTCTTC.

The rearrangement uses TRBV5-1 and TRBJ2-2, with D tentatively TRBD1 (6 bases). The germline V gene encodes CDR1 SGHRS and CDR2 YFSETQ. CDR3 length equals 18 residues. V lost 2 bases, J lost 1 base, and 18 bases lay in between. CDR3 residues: CASSFLGQGPQNTGELFF. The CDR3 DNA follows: TGCGCCAGCAGCTTCCTTGGGCAGGGGCCACAGAACACCGGGGAGCTGTTTTTT.

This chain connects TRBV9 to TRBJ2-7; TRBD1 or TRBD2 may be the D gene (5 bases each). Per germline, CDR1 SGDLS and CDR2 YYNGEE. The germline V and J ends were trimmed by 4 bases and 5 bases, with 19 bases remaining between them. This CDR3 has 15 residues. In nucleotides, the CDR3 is TGTGCCAGCAGCTTCACCGGGGCCCGGCTAGACGAGCAGTACTTC. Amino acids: CASSFTGARLDEQYF.